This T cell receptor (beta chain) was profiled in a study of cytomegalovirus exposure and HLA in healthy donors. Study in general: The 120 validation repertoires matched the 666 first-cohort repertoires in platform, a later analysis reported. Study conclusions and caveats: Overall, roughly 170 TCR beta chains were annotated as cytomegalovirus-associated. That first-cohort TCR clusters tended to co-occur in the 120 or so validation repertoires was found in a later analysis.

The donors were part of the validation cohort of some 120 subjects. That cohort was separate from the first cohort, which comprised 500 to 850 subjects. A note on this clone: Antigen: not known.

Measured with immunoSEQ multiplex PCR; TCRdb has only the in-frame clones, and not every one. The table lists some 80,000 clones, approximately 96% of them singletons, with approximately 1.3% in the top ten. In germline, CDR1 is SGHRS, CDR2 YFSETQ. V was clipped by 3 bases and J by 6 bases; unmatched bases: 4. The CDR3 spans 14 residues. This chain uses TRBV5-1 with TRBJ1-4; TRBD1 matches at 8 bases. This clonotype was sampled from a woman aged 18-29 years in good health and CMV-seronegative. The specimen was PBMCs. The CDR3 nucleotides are TGCGCCAGCAGCTCACAGGGGGTATATGAAAAACTGTTTTTT. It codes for CASSSQGVYEKLFF.